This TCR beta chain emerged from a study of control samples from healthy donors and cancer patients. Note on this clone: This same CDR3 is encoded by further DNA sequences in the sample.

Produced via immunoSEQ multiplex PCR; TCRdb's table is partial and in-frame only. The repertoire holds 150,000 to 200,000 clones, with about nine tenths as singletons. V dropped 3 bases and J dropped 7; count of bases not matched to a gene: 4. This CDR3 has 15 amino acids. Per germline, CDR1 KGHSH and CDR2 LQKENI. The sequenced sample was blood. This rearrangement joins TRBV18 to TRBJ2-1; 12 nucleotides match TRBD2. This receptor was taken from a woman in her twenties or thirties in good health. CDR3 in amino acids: CASSPTSGGRNEQFF. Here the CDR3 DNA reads TGTGCCAGCTCACCGACTAGCGGGGGTCGAAATGAGCAGTTCTTC.